Listed below are T cell receptor beta chains from one sample, sequenced in a study of cytomegalovirus exposure and HLA in healthy donors. Method: immunoSEQ multiplex PCR; TCRdb's copy keeps in-frame clones and lacks some. Of around 230,000 clones in the sample, more than 75% were seen once. Sample: PBMCs. These receptors were taken from a man in his forties in good health and CMV-seropositive. Each CDR3 is given with its conserved first and last residue. A D gene is named only where the DNA matches it firmly. Clone sizes are given selectively: once, few, many, or a class where the clone is expanded.

v_call: TRBV7-8
j_call: TRBJ2-1
clone_size: NA
d_call: TRBD1
cdr3_length: 14
cdr3_aa: CASLGQEAYNEQFF
cdr3_nt: TGTGCCAGCTTGGGACAGGAGGCCTACAATGAGCAGTTCTTC

v_call: TRBV4-1
j_call: TRBJ2-2
clone_size: NA
d_call: NA
cdr3_length: 18
cdr3_aa: CASSQEGWGSDVTGELFF
cdr3_nt: TGCGCCAGCAGCCAAGAGGGGTGGGGTAGCGACGTCACCGGGGAGCTGTTTTTT

v_call: TRBV7-2
j_call: TRBJ1-5
clone_size: once
d_call: NA
cdr3_length: 16
cdr3_aa: CASSLVFWQGNQPQHF
cdr3_nt: NA

v_call: TRBV6-5
j_call: TRBJ2-1
clone_size: few
d_call: TRBD2
cdr3_length: 14
cdr3_aa: CASWEREGGHEQFF
cdr3_nt: TGTGCCAGTTGGGAGCGGGAGGGGGGCCATGAGCAGTTCTTC

v_call: TRBV7-9
j_call: TRBJ2-7
clone_size: NA
d_call: NA
cdr3_length: 16
cdr3_aa: CASSLVGAGDRYEQYF
cdr3_nt: TGTGCCAGCAGCTTAGTCGGGGCAGGGGATAGGTACGAGCAGTACTTC

v_call: TRBV9
j_call: TRBJ1-2
clone_size: NA
d_call: NA
cdr3_length: 14
cdr3_aa: CASSGWTVKSGYTF
cdr3_nt: TGTGCCAGCAGCGGATGGACAGTGAAGAGTGGCTACACCTTC

v_call: TRBV19
j_call: TRBJ2-1
clone_size: NA
d_call: NA
cdr3_length: 14
cdr3_aa: CASRDTGSYNEQFF
cdr3_nt: TGTGCCAGCCGGGACACCGGCTCCTACAATGAGCAGTTCTTC

v_call: TRBV30
j_call: TRBJ1-1
clone_size: NA
d_call: NA
cdr3_length: 12
cdr3_aa: CAWTPWNTEAFF
cdr3_nt: TGTGCCTGGACCCCTTGGAACACTGAAGCTTTCTTT

v_call: TRBV5-6
j_call: TRBJ2-5
clone_size: NA
d_call: NA
cdr3_length: 18
cdr3_aa: CASSLASGTYPPQETQYF
cdr3_nt: TGTGCCAGCAGCTTGGCGTCAGGAACCTACCCCCCACAAGAGACCCAGTACTTC

v_call: TRBV5-4
j_call: TRBJ1-4
clone_size: NA
d_call: NA
cdr3_length: 14
cdr3_aa: CASSAPGEGEKLFF
cdr3_nt: TGTGCCAGCAGCGCCCCAGGAGAGGGAGAAAAACTGTTTTTT

v_call: TRBV19
j_call: TRBJ2-3
clone_size: few
d_call: TRBD2
cdr3_length: 17
cdr3_aa: CASSIVPLAGVSDTQYF
cdr3_nt: TGTGCCAGTAGTATAGTCCCACTAGCGGGAGTCTCAGATACGCAGTATTTT

v_call: TRBV6-5
j_call: TRBJ1-6
clone_size: once
d_call: TRBD1
cdr3_length: 14
cdr3_aa: CASSGQGQNSPLHF
cdr3_nt: TGTGCCAGCAGTGGACAGGGGCAGAATTCACCCCTCCACTTT

v_call: TRBV9
j_call: TRBJ2-5
clone_size: NA
d_call: TRBD1
cdr3_length: 16
cdr3_aa: CASSQGLQGAGETQYF
cdr3_nt: TGTGCCAGCAGCCAAGGCTTGCAGGGGGCGGGAGAGACCCAGTACTTC

v_call: TRBV18
j_call: TRBJ2-2
clone_size: once
d_call: TRBD1
cdr3_length: 15
cdr3_aa: CASSPRQGRTGELFF
cdr3_nt: TGTGCCAGCTCACCCCGACAGGGAAGAACCGGGGAGCTGTTTTTT

v_call: TRBV6-1
j_call: TRBJ1-2
clone_size: NA
d_call: TRBD1
cdr3_length: 15
cdr3_aa: CASSERTGNPYGYTF
cdr3_nt: TGTGCCAGCAGTGAACGGACAGGGAATCCGTATGGCTACACCTTC

v_call: TRBV29-1
j_call: TRBJ2-1
clone_size: NA
d_call: NA
cdr3_length: 12
cdr3_aa: CSVWLAYNEQFF
cdr3_nt: TGCAGCGTTTGGCTAGCGTACAATGAGCAGTTCTTC

v_call: TRBV9
j_call: TRBJ2-1
clone_size: NA
d_call: NA
cdr3_length: 16
cdr3_aa: CASSVDGAFSYNEQFF
cdr3_nt: TGTGCCAGCAGCGTAGATGGGGCGTTCTCCTACAATGAGCAGTTCTTC

v_call: TRBV7-9
j_call: TRBJ2-5
clone_size: once
d_call: TRBD1
cdr3_length: 13
cdr3_aa: CASSGQGVETQYF
cdr3_nt: TGTGCCAGCAGCGGGCAGGGGGTAGAGACCCAGTACTTC